Shown below are 12 T cell receptor beta chains from a single sample sequenced in a study of control samples from healthy donors and cancer patients. Profiling relied on immunoSEQ multiplex PCR, and the TCRdb table lists in-frame clones only, not all of them. The sample records approximately 170,000 clones, 75% to 95% being singletons. Sequenced: blood. These receptors all come from a woman aged 25-40 years in good health.

This clone was counted a single time. This sample includes further DNA sequences coding for the same CDR3. This rearrangement joins TRBV3-1 (or the pseudogene TRBV3-2) to TRBJ2-7; D gene unclear. The length of the CDR3 is 14 residues. Germline CDR1 and CDR2: LGHDT and YNNKEL (reference sequence). Trimming took 0 bases from V and 2 from J, leaving 8 bases between them. The DNA of the CDR3 is TGTGCCAGCAGCCAAGATCGCAGGCCCTACGAGCAGTACTTC. Protein product: CASSQDRRPYEQYF.

The table lists this clone with a count of one. The V gene is TRBV28, the J gene TRBJ2-4; unclear D gene. Germline CDR1 is MDHEN and CDR2 is SYDVKM. CDR3 length equals 10 residues. Trimming pared 5 bases from V and 4 bases from J, leaving 0 bases between. CDR3 in amino acids: CASSKNIQYF. CDR3 nucleotide sequence: TGTGCCAGCAGTAAAAACATTCAGTACTTC.

The DNA of the CDR3 is TGTGCCAGCAGCTTTGATGGTCCAGATACGCAGTATTTT. Its protein is CASSFDGPDTQYF. The chain joins TRBV7-9 to TRBJ2-3, with D unclear. Germline CDR1 SEHNR, CDR2 FQNEAQ (reference sequence). The CDR3 totals 13 residues. Trimming cost V 3 bases and J 4 bases, with 8 bases left between them.

CDR3 in DNA: TGCGCCAGCAGCCAAACGAGGGTTAGAGGTAGCAATCAGCCCCAGCATTTT. Translating gives CASSQTRVRGSNQPQHF. V and J are TRBV4-1 and TRBJ1-5; unclear D gene. The V gene lost 2 bases and the J gene lost 0 bases, with 14 bases spanning the gap. CDR1 and CDR2 from the germline V gene are MGHRA and YSYEKL. The CDR3 has 17 amino acids.

The gene calls are TRBV14 and TRBJ1-2; 11 bases agree with TRBD1. In germline, CDR1 is SGHDN, CDR2 FVKESK. With V trimmed by 4 bases and J by 3 bases, 4 bases remained unmatched. This CDR3 has 15 residues. The CDR3 nucleotides read TGTGCCAGCAGCCGAGGACAGGGGGCAGACTATGGCTACACCTTC. Translation: CASSRGQGADYGYTF.

The chain links TRBV30 to TRBJ2-7; 11 nucleotides line up with TRBD2. J lost 2 bases, V lost 1 base, and 13 bases had no gene match. From germline, CDR1 is GTSNPN and CDR2 SVGIG (reference sequence). This CDR3 is 18 amino acids long. CDR3 DNA sequence: TGTGCCTGGAGTGGGACAGCCGGACTAGCGGGCCATCCCTACGAGCAGTACTTC. Translation gives CAWSGTAGLAGHPYEQYF.

The chain is built from TRBV12-3 or TRBV12-4 and TRBJ2-7, with TRBD2 matching over 12 bases. This CDR3 has 13 residues. V trimming: 6 bases; J trimming: 6 bases; junction bases outside the gene matches: 3. CDR3 nucleotide sequence: TGTGCCAGCAGGAGACTAGCGGGAGCCGAGCAGTACTTC. Its translation: CASRRLAGAEQYF.

This clone was counted only a few times. V usage is TRBV13 and J usage is TRBJ2-7; D possibly matches TRBD1 or TRBD2 (5 bases each). The V end was cut by 6 bases, the J end by 3 bases, with 12 bases between. This CDR3 region has 13 residues. Germline values: CDR1 PRHDT, CDR2 FYEKMQ (reference sequence). CDR3 sequence: CASRPGTDYEQYF. DNA for the CDR3: TGTGCCAGCAGACCCGGGACGGACTACGAGCAGTACTTC.

The rearrangement links TRBV5-1 to TRBJ1-1; TRBD1 might be the D (6 bases). Germline V gives CDR1 SGHRS, CDR2 YFSETQ. Trimming took off 1 base at V and 3 bases at J, with 13 bases between the two ends. The CDR3 runs 15 residues. CDR3 residues: CASSLTGQGDTEAFF. In nucleotides, the CDR3 is TGCGCCAGCAGCTTGACAGGGCAAGGGGACACTGAAGCTTTCTTT. Together with reference TRBV5-1 and TRBJ1-1, the CDR3 gives the full variable domain: KAGVTQTPRYLIKTRGQQVTLSCSPISGHRSVSWYQQTPGQGLQFLFEYFSETQRNKGNFPGRFSGRQFSNSRSEMNVSTLELGDSALYLCASSLTGQGDTEAFFGQGTRLTVV.

This chain joins TRBV7-5 and TRBJ1-1. TRBV7-5 has pseudogene status. There are 12 residues in the CDR3. The CDR3 protein is CARSLGVGEAFF. The CDR3 DNA sequence: TGTGCCAGAAGCTTAGGGGTCGGTGAAGCTTTCTTT.

Concerning this clone itself: Additional DNA sequences in this sample encode the identical CDR3. The chain joins TRBV6-5 to TRBJ1-2; 9 bases agree with TRBD1. CDR3 length: 13 amino acids. The germline V gene encodes CDR1 MNHEY and CDR2 SVGAGI. Germline trimming cut 4 bases from V and 5 bases from J; bases unmatched to any gene: 2. The DNA for the CDR3 is TGTGCCAGCAGTTTGACAGGGGGTTATGGCTACACCTTC. It translates to CASSLTGGYGYTF.

This clone showed up just once. This chain uses TRBV2 with TRBJ1-1, with TRBD1 matching over 9 bases. Germline V gene lookup returns CDR1 SNHLY and CDR2 FYNNEI. The CDR3 spans 13 residues. The trim removed 10 bases at V and 1 base at J, leaving 4 bases unmatched. The CDR3 loop reads CANGTGSNTEAFF. For the CDR3, the DNA is TGTGCCAACGGGACAGGGTCGAACACTGAAGCTTTCTTT.